Following are 30 T cell receptor beta chains from one sample sequenced in a study of blood T cell repertoires in COVID-19. The repertoire was sequenced with immunoSEQ multiplex PCR; TCRdb's copy has only in-frame clones and lacks some. The sample has about 160,000 clones, over 70% seen once. Sequenced sample: peripheral blood. These receptors came from a man between 65 and 79 years old with acute or convalescent COVID-19.

The chain joins TRBV27 to TRBJ2-1; 8 nucleotides line up with TRBD2. The V segment lost 6 bases and the J segment 9 bases; nucleotides outside the gene matches: 4. CDR3 size: 12 residues. Germline V gives CDR1 MNHEY, CDR2 SMNVEV (reference sequence). The CDR3 region is CASSQAGGEQFF. The DNA for the CDR3 is TGTGCCAGCAGCCAGGCGGGGGGTGAGCAGTTCTTC.

The chain joins TRBV5-5 to TRBJ1-1, with D maybe TRBD1 (6 bases). V lost 2 bases and J lost 1, with 9 bases in between. CDR3 length: 14 residues. Germline CDR1 reads SGHKS; CDR2 reads YYEKEE (reference sequence). The CDR3, as DNA: TGTGCCAGCAGCTTCCAGGGGCCGAACACTGAAGCTTTCTTT. Translation: CASSFQGPNTEAFF.

The genes are TRBV6-6 and TRBJ2-7; possibly TRBD1 for D (5 bases). Trimming stripped 2 bases from V and 0 bases from J, with 5 bases between. Germline V lookup: CDR1 MNHNY, CDR2 SVGAGI (reference sequence). The CDR3 is 13 amino acids. This CDR3 reads CASSYDSSYEQYF. Written as DNA, the CDR3 is TGTGCCAGCAGTTACGACAGCTCCTACGAGCAGTACTTC.

CDR3 residues: CATSRDLTAGELFF. CDR3 nucleotide sequence: TGTGCCACCAGCAGAGACCTGACAGCAGGGGAGCTGTTTTTT. V and J are TRBV15 and TRBJ2-2; D may be TRBD1 (5 bases). Germline V CDR1 and CDR2: LNHNV, YYDKDF (reference sequence). This CDR3 is 14 amino acids long. Trimming removed 0 bases from V and 8 bases from J, with 10 bases in between.

This rearrangement joins TRBV5-6 to TRBJ1-6; possible D gene TRBD1, 5 bases. Germline-derived CDR1 and CDR2 are SGHDT and YYEEEE. V was pared by 0 bases and J by 0 bases, with 7 bases between. The CDR3 is made up of 16 amino acids. The CDR3 protein is CASSLVDSSYNSPLHF. The CDR3 DNA reads as TGTGCCAGCAGCTTGGTAGACAGCTCCTATAATTCACCCCTCCACTTT.

This clone was seen once. This chain uses TRBV7-2 with TRBJ2-1, with 12 bases that match TRBD2. Germline trimming cut 5 bases from V and 2 bases from J; bases unmatched to any gene: 7. The CDR3 extends over 17 amino acids. Germline V lookup: CDR1 SGHTA, CDR2 FQGNSA. CDR3 in DNA: TGTGCCAGCAGCCCTGATGGACTAGCGGGGACCTACAATGAGCAGTTCTTC. Encoded protein: CASSPDGLAGTYNEQFF.

J is TRBJ1-1 and V is TRBV5-1, with 9 nucleotides matching TRBD1. V was clipped by 0 bases and J by 5 bases; unmatched bases: 8. The CDR3 spans 16 residues. Germline-derived CDR1 and CDR2 are SGHRS and YFSETQ. The CDR3 sequence is CASSLDGTGLGTEAFF. The CDR3 nucleotides read TGCGCCAGCAGCTTGGATGGGACAGGGCTTGGGACTGAAGCTTTCTTT.

The rearrangement links TRBV27 to TRBJ2-1, with 12 bases lining up with TRBD2. The germline V gene has CDR1 MNHEY and CDR2 SMNVEV (reference sequence). This CDR3 is built from 17 residues. V shed 4 bases and J 9 bases; nucleotides not matched to a gene: 13. CDR3: CASSSSSGRAIVSEQFF. CDR3 DNA sequence: TGTGCCAGCAGTTCCTCTAGCGGGAGGGCCATAGTTAGTGAGCAGTTCTTC.

The chain has TRBV7-2 and TRBJ2-2; 10 nucleotides align to TRBD2. J was trimmed by 6 bases and V by 1 base; bases with no gene match: 8. The CDR3 consists of 17 residues. Per germline, CDR1 SGHTA and CDR2 FQGNSA. CDR3 in amino acids: CASSLDWLAGVAGELFF. CDR3 bases: TGTGCCAGCAGCTTAGATTGGCTAGCGGGAGTGGCCGGGGAGCTGTTTTTT.

The chain couples TRBV5-1 to TRBJ1-1; TRBD1 agrees at 10 bases. Germline V gives CDR1 SGHRS, CDR2 YFSETQ. The CDR3 is 15 residues long. V trimming: 4 bases; J trimming: 11 bases; junction bases outside the gene matches: 14. DNA of the CDR3: TGCGCCAGCAGCCCCGGGACAGGGGCCGGCAGGGGTGCTTTCTTT. Its protein product is CASSPGTGAGRGAFF. Using reference TRBV5-1 and TRBJ1-1 for the parts outside the CDR3, the full variable domain is KAGVTQTPRYLIKTRGQQVTLSCSPISGHRSVSWYQQTPGQGLQFLFEYFSETQRNKGNFPGRFSGRQFSNSRSEMNVSTLELGDSALYLCASSPGTGAGRGAFFGQGTRLTVV.

The chain has TRBV24-1 and TRBJ2-7; the D is unclear. Germline V gene data show CDR1 as KGHDR and CDR2 as SFDVKD. V was clipped by 6 bases and J by 6 bases, with 11 bases between them. This CDR3 has 12 residues. CDR3 nucleotide sequence: TGTGCCACCAGTCCGCCTACCGGCGAGCAGTACTTC. It yields the protein CATSPPTGEQYF.

The gene calls are TRBV28 and TRBJ1-1; no reliable D call. The CDR3 consists of 14 residues. Germline CDR1 MDHEN, CDR2 SYDVKM. V shed 3 bases and J shed 0 bases, with 8 bases lying between them. CDR3 in DNA: TGTGCCAGCAGTTTGAAACTGCTGAACACTGAAGCTTTCTTT. Translated, it gives CASSLKLLNTEAFF.

The rearrangement links TRBV2 to TRBJ1-5, with 8 bases that match TRBD1. CDR1 and CDR2 (germline): SNHLY, FYNNEI. The CDR3 has 14 amino acids. V was clipped by 3 bases and J by 6 bases; unmatched bases: 4. CDR3 residues: CASSEDRAAQPQHF. CDR3 sequence (DNA): TGTGCCAGCAGTGAGGACAGGGCGGCTCAGCCCCAGCATTTT.

The V gene is TRBV23-1, the J gene TRBJ2-7; D might be TRBD2 (6 bases). TRBV23-1 is labeled an ORF, and its function is uncertain. This CDR3 is 18 amino acids long. V shed 2 bases and J shed 1 base, with 21 bases lying between them. The CDR3 nucleotides are TGCGCCAGCAGTCAACCCAAGGGAGCCAGCGGGCGGTCCTACGAGCAGTACTTC. Protein: CASSQPKGASGRSYEQYF.

The genes are TRBV10-2 and TRBJ1-1; D is unclear. CDR1 and CDR2 from the germline V gene are WSHSY and SAAADI. The CDR3 has 16 residues. The germline V and J ends were trimmed by 1 base and 1 base, with 13 bases remaining between them. The CDR3 region is CASSEFSIRQNTEAFF. The CDR3 coding sequence is TGCGCCAGCAGTGAGTTTTCAATTAGACAGAACACTGAAGCTTTCTTT.

This clone showed up just a few times. This chain uses TRBV5-1 with TRBJ1-2; possible D gene TRBD1, 6 bases. The CDR3 is made up of 15 amino acids. Trimming took 3 bases from V and 0 from J, leaving 12 bases between them. Germline-derived CDR1 and CDR2 are SGHRS and YFSETQ. CDR3 in amino acids: CASSYGEGANYGYTF. The CDR3 DNA follows: TGCGCCAGCAGCTATGGAGAGGGGGCTAACTATGGCTACACCTTC.

The genes are TRBV5-1 and TRBJ1-4, with no clear D. This CDR3 has 12 amino acids. Germline assignment: CDR1 SGHRS and CDR2 YFSETQ. V lost 4 bases, J lost 11 bases, and 12 bases lay in between. CDR3 nucleotides: TGCGCCAGCAGCCAGACGTTTAGCAAACTGTTTTTT. Its protein product is CASSQTFSKLFF.

V usage is TRBV6-1 and J usage is TRBJ1-6; 8 bases fit TRBD1. The V gene's germline CDR1 is MNHNS and CDR2 SASEGT. V lost 4 bases, J lost 1 base, and 6 bases stayed unmatched. The CDR3 is 17 amino acids. The CDR3 spells CASSGRGHSSYNSPLHF. The CDR3 bases are TGTGCCAGCAGTGGCAGGGGGCATTCATCCTATAATTCACCCCTCCACTTT.

The chain is built from TRBV18 and TRBJ2-3, with 9 bases aligning to TRBD1. Per the germline V gene, CDR1 is KGHSH and CDR2 is LQKENI. Trimming at V came to 3 bases and at J to 0 bases, leaving 7 bases not matched to a gene. There are 17 residues in the CDR3. CDR3: CASSPPGQGASTDTQYF. The DNA for the CDR3 is TGTGCCAGCTCACCGCCGGGACAGGGTGCTAGCACAGATACGCAGTATTTT.

The sample holds a few counts of this clone. J is TRBJ1-1 and V is TRBV3-1 (or the pseudogene TRBV3-2), with 9 bases matching TRBD1. V lost 5 bases to trimming and J lost 12 bases; unmatched junction nucleotides: 7. The CDR3 is 12 amino acids. Looked up from germline, CDR1 is LGHDT and CDR2 is YNNKEL (reference sequence). The CDR3 region has the DNA TGTGCCAGCAGCTCGAGACAGGGGGAAACTTTCTTT. It yields the protein CASSSRQGETFF.

This clone was seen just once. V usage is TRBV24-1 and J usage is TRBJ1-5; no definite D call. This CDR3 is built from 12 residues. V was trimmed by 3 bases and J by 11 bases, leaving 10 bases between them. Germline V gene lookup returns CDR1 KGHDR and CDR2 SFDVKD. The CDR3 reads CATSDGFGTQHF. CDR3 DNA sequence: TGTGCCACCAGTGATGGGTTCGGGACCCAGCATTTT.

The gene calls are TRBV4-1 and TRBJ1-1, with a weak D call TRBD1 (6 bases). Germline assignment: CDR1 MGHRA and CDR2 YSYEKL. CDR3 length: 15 amino acids. The ends were cut back, 0 bases at V and 4 bases at J, with 12 bases in the middle. The CDR3 region has the DNA TGCGCCAGCAGCCAAGAAGTTGGCAGGGGCACTGAAGCTTTCTTT. This encodes CASSQEVGRGTEAFF.

The chain is built from TRBV5-1 and TRBJ1-5, with a weak D call TRBD1 (5 bases). V dropped 7 bases and J dropped 0 bases, with 14 bases sitting between them. This CDR3 region has 15 residues. Germline CDR1 reads SGHRS; CDR2 reads YFSETQ. CDR3 sequence reads: CASSPGGGSNQPQHF. DNA of the CDR3: TGCGCCAGCTCCCCGGGGGGGGGTAGCAATCAGCCCCAGCATTTT.

J is TRBJ2-2 and V is TRBV2; D may be TRBD1 (7 bases). CDR1 and CDR2 from the germline V gene are SNHLY and FYNNEI. Between the trimmed V and J ends, which lost 9 bases and 7 bases, there was a span of 12 bases. The CDR3 is 12 residues long. The CDR3 sequence is CASRQGLGELFF. CDR3 nucleotides: TGTGCCAGTCGACAGGGACTCGGGGAGCTGTTTTTT. Full variable domain (rest looked up from reference TRBV2 and TRBJ2-2): EPEVTQTPSHQVTQMGQEVILRCVPISNHLYFYWYRQILGQKVEFLVSFYNNEISEKSEIFDDQFSVERPDGSNFTLKIRSTKLEDSAMYFCASRQGLGELFFGEGSRLTVL.

This clone was seen a handful of times. This sequence joins TRBV5-4 and TRBJ2-7; 8 positions match TRBD1. The CDR3 loop spans 14 amino acids. From germline, CDR1 is SGHNT and CDR2 YYREEE (reference sequence). J lost 0 bases, V lost 5 bases, and 4 bases had no gene match. The CDR3 nucleotides are TGTGCCAGCAGTCGGACAGGGAGCTCCTACGAGCAGTACTTC. Protein: CASSRTGSSYEQYF.

The genes are TRBV5-1 and TRBJ1-6; possibly TRBD1 for D (6 bases). This CDR3 has 15 amino acids. The germline gives CDR1 SGHRS, CDR2 YFSETQ. Between the trimmed V and J ends, which lost 5 bases and 5 bases, there was a span of 14 bases. CDR3 bases: TGCGCCAGCAGGGCCGAGACAGGCGATAATTCACCCCTCCACTTT. Translating it yields CASRAETGDNSPLHF.

This clone was seen repeatedly, ten times or more. The chain uses TRBV11-3 and TRBJ2-7; TRBD1 aligns across 9 bases. V dropped 3 bases and J dropped 9; count of bases not matched to a gene: 15. Germline lookup yields CDR1 SGHNT and CDR2 YENEEA. This CDR3 contains 16 residues. The CDR3 is CASSLYRDRVPGGQYF. The DNA for the CDR3 is TGTGCCAGCAGCTTGTACCGGGACAGGGTGCCAGGTGGGCAGTACTTC.

This rearrangement joins TRBV3-1 (or the pseudogene TRBV3-2) to TRBJ1-1; 8 positions match TRBD1. The CDR3 runs 16 residues. V lost 1 base and J lost 1; bases outside the gene matches: 5. CDR1 and CDR2 (germline): LGHDT, YNNKEL (reference sequence). This chain's CDR3 is CASSQGYRGGNTEAFF. The CDR3 region has the DNA TGTGCCAGCAGCCAAGGATACAGGGGGGGGAACACTGAAGCTTTCTTT.

V gene TRBV19 combines with J gene TRBJ1-3; 12 bases align to TRBD1. The germline CDR1 and CDR2 sequences are LNHDA and SQIVND (reference sequence). Unmatched junction bases numbered 13, after V lost 4 bases and J lost 0 bases. The CDR3 has 20 residues. DNA for the CDR3: TGTGCCAGTAGTACGACCGGGACAGGGGGCGCCCGGGCCTCTGGAAACACCATATATTTT. Encoded protein: CASSTTGTGGARASGNTIYF.

J is TRBJ2-3 and V is TRBV27; tentative D call: TRBD2 (6 bases). Germline assignment: CDR1 MNHEY and CDR2 SMNVEV (reference sequence). V was clipped by 2 bases and J by 3 bases, with 9 bases between them. The CDR3 loop spans 14 amino acids. The CDR3 coding sequence is TGTGCCAGCAGTTTAAAGGGGAGGACAGATACGCAGTATTTT. Translation gives CASSLKGRTDTQYF.